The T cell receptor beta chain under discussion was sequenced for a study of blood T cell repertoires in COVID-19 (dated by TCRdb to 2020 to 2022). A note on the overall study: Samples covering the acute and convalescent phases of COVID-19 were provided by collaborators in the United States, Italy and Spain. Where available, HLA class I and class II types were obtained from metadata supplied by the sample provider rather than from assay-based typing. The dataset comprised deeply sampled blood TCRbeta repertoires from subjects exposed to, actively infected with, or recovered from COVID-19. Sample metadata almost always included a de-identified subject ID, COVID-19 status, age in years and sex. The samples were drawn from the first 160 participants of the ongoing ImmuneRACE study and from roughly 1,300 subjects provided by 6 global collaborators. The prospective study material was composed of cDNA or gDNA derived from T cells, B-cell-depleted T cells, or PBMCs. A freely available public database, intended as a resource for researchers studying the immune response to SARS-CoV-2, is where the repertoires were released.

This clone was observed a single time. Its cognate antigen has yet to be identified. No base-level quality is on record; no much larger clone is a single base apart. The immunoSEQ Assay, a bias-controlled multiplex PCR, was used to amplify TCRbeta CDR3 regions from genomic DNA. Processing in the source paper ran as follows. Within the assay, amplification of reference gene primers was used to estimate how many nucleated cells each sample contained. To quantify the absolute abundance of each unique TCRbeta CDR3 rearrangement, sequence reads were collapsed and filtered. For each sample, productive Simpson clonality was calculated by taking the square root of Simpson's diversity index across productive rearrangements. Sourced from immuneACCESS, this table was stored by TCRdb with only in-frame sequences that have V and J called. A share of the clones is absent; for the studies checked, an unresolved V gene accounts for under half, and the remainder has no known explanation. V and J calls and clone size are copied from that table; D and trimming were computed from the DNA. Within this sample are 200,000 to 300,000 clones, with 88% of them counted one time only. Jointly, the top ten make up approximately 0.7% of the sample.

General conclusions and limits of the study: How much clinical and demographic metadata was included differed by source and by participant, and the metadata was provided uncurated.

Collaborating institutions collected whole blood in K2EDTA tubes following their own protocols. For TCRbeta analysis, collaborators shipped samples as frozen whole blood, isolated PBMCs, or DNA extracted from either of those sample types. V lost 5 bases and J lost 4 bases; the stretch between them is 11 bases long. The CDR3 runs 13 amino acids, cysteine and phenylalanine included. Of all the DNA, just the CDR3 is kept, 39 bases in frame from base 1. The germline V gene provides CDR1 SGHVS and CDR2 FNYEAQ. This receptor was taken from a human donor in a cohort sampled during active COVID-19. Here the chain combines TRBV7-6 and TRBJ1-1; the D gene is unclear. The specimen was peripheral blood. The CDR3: CASSTLESTEAFF. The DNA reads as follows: TGTGCCAGCAGCACCCTGGAGAGCACTGAAGCTTTCTTT.